This TCR beta chain is drawn from a study of CD8 T cells in Susac syndrome. Sequencing targeted TCR beta in blood CD8+ and CD4+ T cells. Control patients had untreated stable or active relapsing-remitting multiple sclerosis by revised McDonald criteria. Reverse transcription of about 0.5 to 1 ug RNA used random hexamers. The authors amplified TCR beta CDR3 across 54 Vbeta and 13 Jbeta using immunoSEQ multiplex PCR. TCRdb used MiXCR to reprocess the immunoSEQ multiplex PCR reads, holding one entry per CDR3 protein. In the table there are a few hundred thousand distinct CDR3 sequences, 95% of which are singletons. V lost 3 bases to trimming and J lost 2 bases; unmatched junction nucleotides: 8. The CDR3 is 16 amino acids. Per germline, CDR1 SEHNR and CDR2 FQNEAQ (reference sequence).

Sequencing used CD4+ T cells from PBMCs. The TCR sequence derives from a human donor with multiple sclerosis. The gene calls are TRBV7-9 and TRBJ2-5; 8 bases are a match to TRBD1. In DNA, the CDR3 is TGTGCCAGCAGCTTTCGACCCGGGACAGGACAAGAGACCCAGTACTTC. As protein: CASSFRPGTGQETQYF.